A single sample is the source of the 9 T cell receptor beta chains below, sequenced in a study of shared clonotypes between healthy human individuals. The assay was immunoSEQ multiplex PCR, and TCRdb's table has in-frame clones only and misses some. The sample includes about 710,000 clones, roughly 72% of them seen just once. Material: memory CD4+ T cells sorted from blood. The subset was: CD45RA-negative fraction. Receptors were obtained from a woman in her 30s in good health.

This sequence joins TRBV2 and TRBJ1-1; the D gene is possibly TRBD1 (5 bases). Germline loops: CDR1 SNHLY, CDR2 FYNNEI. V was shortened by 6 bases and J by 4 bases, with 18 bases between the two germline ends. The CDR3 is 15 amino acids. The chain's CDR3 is CASRPRETVATEAFF. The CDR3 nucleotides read TGTGCCAGCAGGCCTAGAGAGACAGTCGCCACTGAAGCTTTCTTT. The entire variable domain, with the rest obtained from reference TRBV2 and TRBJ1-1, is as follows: EPEVTQTPSHQVTQMGQEVILRCVPISNHLYFYWYRQILGQKVEFLVSFYNNEISEKSEIFDDQFSVERPDGSNFTLKIRSTKLEDSAMYFCASRPRETVATEAFFGQGTRLTVV.

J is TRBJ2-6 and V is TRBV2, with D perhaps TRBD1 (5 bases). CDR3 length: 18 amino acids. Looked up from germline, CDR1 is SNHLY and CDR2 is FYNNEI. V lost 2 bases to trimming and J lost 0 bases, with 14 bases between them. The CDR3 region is CASSEWGDAISGANVLTF. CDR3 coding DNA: TGTGCCAGCAGTGAATGGGGCGATGCCATCTCTGGGGCCAACGTCCTGACTTTC.

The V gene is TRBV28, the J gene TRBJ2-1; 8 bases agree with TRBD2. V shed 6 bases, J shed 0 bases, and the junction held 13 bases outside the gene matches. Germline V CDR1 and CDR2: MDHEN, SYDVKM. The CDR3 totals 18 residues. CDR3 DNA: TGTGCCAGCAGAAGCCGGGGGGGAATACTAGACTCCTACAATGAGCAGTTCTTC. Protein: CASRSRGGILDSYNEQFF.

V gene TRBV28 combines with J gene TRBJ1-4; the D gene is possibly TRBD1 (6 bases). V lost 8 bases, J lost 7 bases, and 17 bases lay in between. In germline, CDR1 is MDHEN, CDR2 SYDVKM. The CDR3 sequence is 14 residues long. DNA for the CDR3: TGTGCCAGCGGGACACGGGGATTAGGTGAAAAACTGTTTTTT. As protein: CASGTRGLGEKLFF. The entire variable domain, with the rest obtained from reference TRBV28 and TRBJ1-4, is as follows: DVKVTQSSRYLVKRTGEKVFLECVQDMDHENMFWYRQDPGLGLRLIYFSYDVKMKEKGDIPEGYSVSREKKERFSLILESASTNQTSMYLCASGTRGLGEKLFFGSGTQLSVL.

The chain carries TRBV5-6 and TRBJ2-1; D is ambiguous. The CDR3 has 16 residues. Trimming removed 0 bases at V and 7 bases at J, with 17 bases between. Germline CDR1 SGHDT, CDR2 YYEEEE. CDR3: CASSLAGFLESNEQFF. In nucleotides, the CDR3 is TGTGCCAGCAGCTTGGCCGGGTTCTTAGAATCAAATGAGCAGTTCTTC.

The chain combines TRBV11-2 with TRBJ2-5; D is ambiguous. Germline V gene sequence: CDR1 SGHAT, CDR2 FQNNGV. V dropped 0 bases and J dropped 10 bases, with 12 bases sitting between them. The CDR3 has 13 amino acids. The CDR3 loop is CASSLEREVGQYF. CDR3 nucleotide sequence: TGTGCCAGCAGCTTAGAACGAGAGGTAGGCCAGTACTTC.

The DNA of the CDR3 is TGTGCCAGCAGCTCGACCGGGACAGGGGGCGGAACTAATGAAAAACTGTTTTTT. This encodes CASSSTGTGGGTNEKLFF. V and J are TRBV7-9 and TRBJ1-4, with 12 bases lining up with TRBD1. CDR3 length equals 18 residues. CDR1 and CDR2 from the germline V gene are SEHNR and FQNEAQ (reference sequence). Unmatched junction bases numbered 7, after V lost 4 bases and J lost 1 base.

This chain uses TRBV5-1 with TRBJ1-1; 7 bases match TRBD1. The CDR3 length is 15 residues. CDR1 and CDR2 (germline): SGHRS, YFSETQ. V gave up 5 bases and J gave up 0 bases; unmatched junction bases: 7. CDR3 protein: CASSGDSTMNTEAFF. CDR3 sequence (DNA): TGCGCCAGCAGTGGGGACAGCACCATGAACACTGAAGCTTTCTTT.

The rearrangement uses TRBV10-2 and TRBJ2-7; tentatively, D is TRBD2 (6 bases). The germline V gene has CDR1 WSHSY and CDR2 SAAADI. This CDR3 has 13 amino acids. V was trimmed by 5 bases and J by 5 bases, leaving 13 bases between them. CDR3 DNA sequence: TGCGCCAGCAGTAGCGGGCCGTCCCACGAGCAGTACTTC. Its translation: CASSSGPSHEQYF.